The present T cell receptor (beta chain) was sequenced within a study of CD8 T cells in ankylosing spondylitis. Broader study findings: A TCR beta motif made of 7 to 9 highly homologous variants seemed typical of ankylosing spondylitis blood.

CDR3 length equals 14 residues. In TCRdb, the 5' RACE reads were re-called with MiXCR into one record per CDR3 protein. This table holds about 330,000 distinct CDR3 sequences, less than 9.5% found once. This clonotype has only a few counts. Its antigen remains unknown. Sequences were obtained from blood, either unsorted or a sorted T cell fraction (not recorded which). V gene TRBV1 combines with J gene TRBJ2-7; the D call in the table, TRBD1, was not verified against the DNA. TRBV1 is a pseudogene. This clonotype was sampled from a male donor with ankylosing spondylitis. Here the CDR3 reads CTSSQADSNSEQYF. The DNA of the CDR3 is TGCACCAGCAGCCAAGCAGACAGCAACAGCGAGCAGTACTTC.